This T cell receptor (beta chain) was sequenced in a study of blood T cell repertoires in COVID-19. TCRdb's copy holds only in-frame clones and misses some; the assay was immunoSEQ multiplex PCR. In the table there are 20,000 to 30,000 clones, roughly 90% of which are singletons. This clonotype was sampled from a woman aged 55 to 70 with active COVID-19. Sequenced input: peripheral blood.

Here the CDR3 reads CASSRLAGGSEQFF. The CDR3, as DNA: TGTGCCAGCAGCCGCCTAGCGGGAGGAAGTGAGCAGTTCTTC. The J gene is TRBJ2-1, the V gene TRBV11-3; the match to TRBD2 covers 11 bases. The germline V gene encodes CDR1 SGHNT and CDR2 YENEEA. V was pared by 5 bases and J by 9 bases, with 6 bases of the junction left unmatched. This CDR3 spans 14 amino acids.